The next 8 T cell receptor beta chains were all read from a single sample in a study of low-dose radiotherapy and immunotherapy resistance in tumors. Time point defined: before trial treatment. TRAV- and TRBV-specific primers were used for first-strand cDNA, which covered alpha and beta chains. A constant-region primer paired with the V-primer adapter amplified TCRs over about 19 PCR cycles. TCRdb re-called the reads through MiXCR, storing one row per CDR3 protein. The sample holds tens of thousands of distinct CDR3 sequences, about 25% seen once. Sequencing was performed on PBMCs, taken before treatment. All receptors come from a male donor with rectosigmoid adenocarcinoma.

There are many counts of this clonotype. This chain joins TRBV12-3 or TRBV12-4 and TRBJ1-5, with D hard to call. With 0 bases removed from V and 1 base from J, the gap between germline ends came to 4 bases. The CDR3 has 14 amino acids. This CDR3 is CASSLAGSNQPQHF. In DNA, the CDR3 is TGTGCCAGCAGTTTAGCAGGGAGCAATCAGCCCCAGCATTTT.

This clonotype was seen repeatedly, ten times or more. The CDR3 is CASRTGQGFYEQYF. The DNA for the CDR3 is TGTGCCAGTCGAACGGGACAGGGCTTCTACGAGCAGTACTTC. The V gene is TRBV28, the J gene TRBJ2-7; TRBD1 matches 9 bases. The V gene's germline CDR1 is MDHEN and CDR2 SYDVKM. The trim removed 9 bases at V and 3 bases at J, leaving 9 bases unmatched. CDR3 size: 14 residues.

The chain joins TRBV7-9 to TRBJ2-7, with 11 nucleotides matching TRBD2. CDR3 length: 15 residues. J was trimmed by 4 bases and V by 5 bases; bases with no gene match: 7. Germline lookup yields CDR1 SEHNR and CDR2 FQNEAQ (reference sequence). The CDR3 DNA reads TGTGCCAGCAGCCCTAGCGGGAGGCTCCTATACGAGCAGTACTTC. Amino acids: CASSPSGRLLYEQYF.

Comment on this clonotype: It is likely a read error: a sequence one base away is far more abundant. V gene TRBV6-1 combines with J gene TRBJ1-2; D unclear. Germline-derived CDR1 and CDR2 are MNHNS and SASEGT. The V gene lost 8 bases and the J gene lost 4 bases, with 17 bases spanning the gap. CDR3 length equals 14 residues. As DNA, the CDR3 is TGTGCCAGCGGTTTCGGGAGAGGTGGCTATGGCTACACCTTC. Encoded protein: CASGFGRGGYGYTF.

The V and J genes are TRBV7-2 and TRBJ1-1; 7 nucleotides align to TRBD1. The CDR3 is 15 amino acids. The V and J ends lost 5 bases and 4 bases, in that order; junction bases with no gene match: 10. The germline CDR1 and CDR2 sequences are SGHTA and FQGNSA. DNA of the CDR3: TGTGCCAGCAGCCCGGGAGCAGGGGGTCCCACTGAAGCTTTCTTT. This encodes CASSPGAGGPTEAFF.

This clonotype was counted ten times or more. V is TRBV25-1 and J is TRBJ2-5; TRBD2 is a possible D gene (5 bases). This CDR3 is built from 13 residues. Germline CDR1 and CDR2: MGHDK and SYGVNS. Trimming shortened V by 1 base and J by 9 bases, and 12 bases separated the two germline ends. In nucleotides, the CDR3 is TGTGCCAGCAGTGAATTTGGGTCGGAGGCCCAGTACTTC. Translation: CASSEFGSEAQYF.

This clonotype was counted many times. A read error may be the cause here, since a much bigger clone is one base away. CDR3 in amino acids: CASSLGPGQGNSPLHF. The CDR3 region has the DNA TGTGCCAGCAGCTTAGGCCCGGGACAGGGGAATTCACCCCTCCACTTT. The V and J genes are TRBV7-6 and TRBJ1-6; 10 positions match TRBD1. Trimming cost V 1 base and J 7 bases; bases outside gene matches: 4. The CDR3 spans 16 residues. Germline V lookup: CDR1 SGHVS, CDR2 FNYEAQ.

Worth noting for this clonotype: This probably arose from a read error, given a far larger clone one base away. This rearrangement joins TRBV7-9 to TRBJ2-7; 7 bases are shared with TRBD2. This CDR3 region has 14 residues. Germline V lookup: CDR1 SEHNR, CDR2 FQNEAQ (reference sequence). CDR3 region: CASSFRRETYKQYF. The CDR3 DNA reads TGTGCCAGCAGCTTTCGGCGGGAGACCTACAAGCAGTACTTC.